This is a list of T cell receptor beta chains from one sample in a study of blood T cell repertoires in COVID-19. Assay used: immunoSEQ multiplex PCR; TCRdb lists only in-frame clones, some missing. The table records 300,000 or so clones, around 87% of them present only once. Specimen: peripheral blood. The receptors were gathered from a man between 65 and 80 years old with acute or convalescent COVID-19. Each CDR3 is given with its conserved first and last residue.

j_gene | v_gene | CDR3aa
TRBJ1-1 | TRBV18 | CASSPLNRAVNTEAFF
TRBJ2-3 | TRBV5-1 | CASRPTSGGTDTQYF
TRBJ1-4 | TRBV19 | CASSRHNEKLFF
TRBJ2-7 | TRBV4-3 | CASSQGTETYEQYF
TRBJ2-7 | TRBV5-4 | CASSLAGGPSYEQYF
TRBJ2-2 | TRBV6-6 | CASSPRSSGRSAGELFF
TRBJ1-2 | TRBV7-9 | CASSLGGTGLYYGYTF
TRBJ2-2 | TRBV6-5 | CASSYTSGTGELFF
TRBJ2-7 | TRBV4-2 | CASSQDEGGQCYF
TRBJ2-3 | TRBV11-2 | CASSYTSGSVDTQYF
TRBJ1-3 | TRBV7-2 | CASRYSPSSGNTIYF
TRBJ2-1 | TRBV18 | CASSPLLGTGNNEQFF
TRBJ1-2 | TRBV5-1 | CASSLGNTEPYGYTF
TRBJ2-5 | TRBV3-1/TRBV3-2 | CASSQPRLAGVETQYF
TRBJ2-5 | TRBV10-3 | CAIASGYQETQYF
TRBJ2-7 | TRBV11-2 | CASSLVSSEQYF
TRBJ1-3 | TRBV2 | CASSTTPGTGTSGNTIYF
TRBJ2-5 | TRBV4-3 | CASSQLTGGQGVLETQYF
TRBJ2-3 | TRBV10-3 | CAISDLQGTDTQYF
TRBJ2-7 | TRBV3-1/TRBV3-2 | CASSQENRDYEQYF
TRBJ1-5 | TRBV19 | CASSAGGSGNQPQHF
TRBJ1-2 | TRBV28 | CASSLRGYGYTF
TRBJ2-3 | TRBV9 | CASSVSDTGTQYF
TRBJ1-1 | TRBV5-1 | CASSFNRGLNTEAFF
TRBJ1-2 | TRBV6-5 | CASSYEGHYGYTF
TRBJ2-4 | TRBV28 | CASSLAGLGLAGEGHKNIQYF
TRBJ2-3 | TRBV2 | CASSIQGAGDTQYF
TRBJ2-5 | TRBV18 | CASSPPGLAGVRETQYF
TRBJ2-7 | TRBV27 | CASSFEYSPYEQYF
TRBJ2-7 | TRBV6-1 | CASSEVGGEQYF
TRBJ1-1 | TRBV18 | CASSPRQQGNTEAFF
TRBJ2-5 | TRBV7-9 | CASSPTEDRRKYF
TRBJ1-1 | TRBV6-6 | CASSYPTPNTEAFF
TRBJ2-5 | TRBV5-5 | CASSLLASGRETQYF
TRBJ1-4 | TRBV6-4 | CASSVTGEPFKLFF
TRBJ2-7 | TRBV2 | CASSEADRGTYEQYF
TRBJ1-2 | TRBV6-6 | CASTRQPFNGYTF
TRBJ2-7 | TRBV18 | CASSLTGSSYEQYF
TRBJ2-5 | TRBV20-1 | CSASQLAGVETQYF
TRBJ1-2 | TRBV9 | CASSDQWGGYGYTF
TRBJ2-7 | TRBV19 | CASSILEGEQYF
TRBJ2-5 | TRBV6-5 | CASSPTGGETQYF
TRBJ2-3 | TRBV3-1/TRBV3-2 | CASSPQGTTTDTQYF
TRBJ2-1 | TRBV28 | CASSSHSSGRKFF
TRBJ2-5 | TRBV5-1 | CASSLGGGETQYF
TRBJ1-6 | TRBV6-5 | CASSTTGTDNSPLHF
TRBJ1-1 | TRBV2 | CASSGQGDNTEAFF